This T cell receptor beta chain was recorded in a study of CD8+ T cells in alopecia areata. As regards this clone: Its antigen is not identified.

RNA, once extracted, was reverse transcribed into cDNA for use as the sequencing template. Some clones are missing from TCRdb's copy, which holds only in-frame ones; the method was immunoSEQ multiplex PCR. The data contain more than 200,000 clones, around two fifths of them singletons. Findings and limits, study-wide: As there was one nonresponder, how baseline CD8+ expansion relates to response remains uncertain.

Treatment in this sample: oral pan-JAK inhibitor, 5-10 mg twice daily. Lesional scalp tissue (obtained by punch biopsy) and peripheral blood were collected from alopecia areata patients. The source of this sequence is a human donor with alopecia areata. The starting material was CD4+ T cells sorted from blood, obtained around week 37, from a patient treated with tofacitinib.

DNA of the CDR3: TGTGCCAGCAGCACAGGACTAGCGGGACAAGAGACCCAGTACTTC. Its translation: CASSTGLAGQETQYF. V and J are TRBV7-3 and TRBJ2-5, with 12 bases lining up with TRBD2. The germline V gene has CDR1 SGHTA and CDR2 FQGTGA. The CDR3 runs 15 residues. V was clipped by 5 bases and J by 2 bases; unmatched bases: 3. Supplemented by reference TRBV7-3 and TRBJ2-5, the full variable domain reads GAGVSQTPSNKVTEKGKYVELRCDPISGHTALYWYRQSLGQGPEFLIYFQGTGAADDSGLPNDRFFAVRPEGSVSTLKIQRTERGDSAVYLCASSTGLAGQETQYFGPGTRLLVL.